The 27 T cell receptor beta chains below all came from one sample that was sequenced in a study of response to subunit inactivated influenza vaccine. TCRdb analysed the RT-PCR reads with MiXCR anew, one entry per CDR3 protein. This table holds roughly 650,000 distinct CDR3 sequences, around 16% found once. This sample comprised PBMCs from blood, obtained 12 days after vaccination. These receptors were taken from a man aged 50 or older who received an inactivated influenza vaccine.

This clonotype has just a few counts. The rearrangement links TRBV6-5 to TRBJ2-1; D is perhaps TRBD1 or TRBD2 (5 bases each). V was trimmed by 4 bases and J by 9 bases, leaving 13 bases between them. This CDR3 has 13 residues. Germline CDR1 is MNHEY and CDR2 is SVGAGI. CDR3 amino acids: CASSLGERGEQFF. CDR3 DNA: TGTGCCAGCAGTTTGGGGGAGAGGGGTGAGCAGTTCTTC.

The chain joins TRBV5-1 to TRBJ1-5, with no clear D. CDR1 and CDR2 (germline): SGHRS, YFSETQ. The CDR3 extends over 16 amino acids. Trimming left V 0 bases short and J 4 bases short, with 14 bases between. The CDR3 reads CASSLATDGENQPQHF. The DNA for the CDR3 is TGCGCCAGCAGCTTGGCTACTGACGGGGAGAATCAGCCCCAGCATTTT.

The chain recombines TRBV18 with TRBJ1-1; unclear D gene. The CDR3 contains 13 residues. The germline V gene has CDR1 KGHSH and CDR2 LQKENI. The germline V and J ends were trimmed by 2 bases and 5 bases, with 9 bases remaining between them. This CDR3 is CASSPTGWTEAFF. The DNA for the CDR3 is TGTGCCAGCTCACCAACGGGGTGGACTGAAGCTTTCTTT.

This clonotype was picked up a small number of times. The chain couples TRBV20-1 to TRBJ2-7; 10 bases are shared with TRBD2. The CDR3 covers 14 residues. CDR1 and CDR2 (germline): DFQATT, SNEGSKA (reference sequence). Trimming at V came to 5 bases and at J to 4 bases, leaving 8 bases not matched to a gene. Here the CDR3 reads CSAGSGGALYEQYF. As DNA, the CDR3 is TGCAGTGCTGGGAGCGGGGGGGCTCTATACGAGCAGTACTTC.

This clonotype has more than one count but fewer than ten. This chain uses TRBV27 with TRBJ2-6, with D perhaps assigned TRBD1 or TRBD2 (6 bases each). The V end was cut by 10 bases, the J end by 4 bases, with 20 bases between. The CDR3 is 16 amino acids. CDR1 and CDR2 (germline): MNHEY, SMNVEV (reference sequence). CDR3 sequence: CATRRGTVSGANVLTF. The CDR3 DNA reads TGTGCCACCCGGAGGGGGACGGTCTCGGGGGCCAACGTCCTGACTTTC.

This clonotype appeared a few times. The rearrangement uses TRBV6-5 and TRBJ2-7; D may be TRBD1 (6 bases). The CDR3 loop spans 16 amino acids. V lost 0 bases and J lost 2, with 14 bases in between. CDR1 is MNHEY, CDR2 SVGAGI, per germline. The CDR3 DNA reads as TGTGCCAGCAGTTACTCTCAGGGACATAGACCCTACGAGCAGTACTTC. It translates to CASSYSQGHRPYEQYF.

This clonotype occurred a few times. The genes are TRBV6-2 or TRBV6-3 and TRBJ1-5, with D possibly being TRBD1 (6 bases). This CDR3 is 11 amino acids long. V was clipped by 9 bases and J by 5 bases, with 8 bases between them. Germline CDR1 MNHEY, CDR2 SVGEGT. The CDR3 sequence is CASGGHQPQHF. CDR3 coding DNA: TGTGCCAGTGGGGGGCATCAGCCCCAGCATTTT.

The chain uses TRBV3-1 and TRBJ2-6; TRBD2 aligns across 14 bases. V dropped 0 bases and J dropped 0; count of bases not matched to a gene: 10. This CDR3 is 22 amino acids long. The germline V gene encodes CDR1 LGHDT and CDR2 YNNKEL (reference sequence). CDR3 loop: CASSQDSGLAGGVDSGANVLTF. CDR3 sequence (DNA): TGTGCCAGCAGCCAAGATTCCGGACTAGCGGGGGGCGTGGACTCTGGGGCCAACGTCCTGACTTTC.

This clonotype was observed a handful of times. The chain has TRBV10-3 and TRBJ2-1; D remains unclear. V was trimmed by 5 bases and J by 9 bases, leaving 11 bases between them. Germline V gene lookup returns CDR1 ENHRY and CDR2 SYGVKD. This CDR3 is built from 12 residues. As DNA, the CDR3 is TGTGCCATCAGTTCAACTGAGAGTGAGCAGTTCTTC. This encodes CAISSTESEQFF.

The chain combines TRBV28 with TRBJ1-5; 12 bases are shared with TRBD1. The germline V gene encodes CDR1 MDHEN and CDR2 SYDVKM. V was clipped by 6 bases and J by 0 bases; unmatched bases: 9. The CDR3 length is 18 residues. CDR3 coding DNA: TGTGCCAGCAGGCCGGGACAGGGGGCCACTTATAGCAATCAGCCCCAGCATTTT. Its translation: CASRPGQGATYSNQPQHF. The variable domain in full, with the rest retrieved from reference TRBV28 and TRBJ1-5, is DVKVTQSSRYLVKRTGEKVFLECVQDMDHENMFWYRQDPGLGLRLIYFSYDVKMKEKGDIPEGYSVSREKKERFSLILESASTNQTSMYLCASRPGQGATYSNQPQHFGDGTRLSIL.

The genes are TRBV12-3 or TRBV12-4 and TRBJ2-2; TRBD1 or TRBD2 may be the D gene (5 bases each). The CDR3 has 15 amino acids. V lost 5 bases and J lost 0, with 10 bases in between. The DNA for the CDR3 is TGTGCCAGCAGTCTCCAGGGACCGAACACCGGGGAGCTGTTTTTT. Its translation: CASSLQGPNTGELFF.

This chain connects TRBV27 to TRBJ2-7; the D is unclear. Trimming stripped 2 bases from V and 3 bases from J, with 8 bases between. The CDR3 spans 13 residues. Germline CDR1 and CDR2: MNHEY and SMNVEV (reference sequence). The CDR3 sequence is CASSLAGYYEQYF. DNA for the CDR3: TGTGCCAGCAGTTTAGCCGGGTACTACGAGCAGTACTTC.

This clonotype was counted between two and nine times. The rearrangement joins TRBV7-8 to TRBJ2-3; 7 bases line up with TRBD2. CDR1 SGHVS and CDR2 FQNEAQ come from the germline V gene. The CDR3 spans 15 residues. The J segment lost 6 bases and the V segment lost 2 bases, leaving 8 bases of the junction unmatched. The CDR3 protein is CASSLRAGDPDTQYF. The DNA for the CDR3 is TGTGCCAGCAGCTTACGGGCGGGGGATCCGGATACGCAGTATTTT.

This chain joins TRBV29-1 and TRBJ1-1, with 7 bases that match TRBD1. J was trimmed by 7 bases and V by 5 bases; bases with no gene match: 16. The CDR3 covers 15 residues. CDR1 and CDR2 from the germline V gene are SQVTM and ANQGSEA. The CDR3 loop is CSVPQPPGQTNEAFF. Here the CDR3 DNA reads TGCAGCGTTCCTCAACCCCCGGGACAGACGAATGAAGCTTTCTTT.

This clonotype has only a few counts. V and J are TRBV28 and TRBJ2-1; 7 nucleotides align to TRBD1. J gave up 10 bases and V 0 bases, and 3 bases lay outside the gene matches. The CDR3 loop spans 13 amino acids. Germline V gives CDR1 MDHEN, CDR2 SYDVKM. The DNA of the CDR3 is TGTGCCAGCAGTTTATGGGCGACAGGGGAGCAGTTCTTC. Residues: CASSLWATGEQFF.

This clonotype has more than one count but fewer than ten. The CDR3 loop is CASSVVQAYNTGELFF. CDR3 bases: TGTGCCAGCAGCGTAGTGCAGGCTTACAACACCGGGGAGCTGTTTTTT. The gene calls are TRBV9 and TRBJ2-2; D is ambiguous. Germline V gene lookup returns CDR1 SGDLS and CDR2 YYNGEE. The CDR3 consists of 16 residues. V lost 0 bases and J lost 2, with 11 bases in between. Full variable domain (outside the CDR3, taken from reference TRBV9 and TRBJ2-2): DSGVTQTPKHLITATGQRVTLRCSPRSGDLSVYWYQQSLDQGLQFLIQYYNGEERAKGNILERFSAQQFPDLHSELNLSSLELGDSALYFCASSVVQAYNTGELFFGEGSRLTVL.

This sequence joins TRBV9 and TRBJ2-2; 7 positions agree with TRBD1. V gave up 0 bases and J gave up 0 bases; unmatched junction bases: 2. There are 16 residues in the CDR3. Germline values: CDR1 SGDLS, CDR2 YYNGEE. The CDR3 protein is CASSVGDSANTGELFF. The CDR3 DNA reads TGTGCCAGCAGCGTAGGGGACAGCGCGAACACCGGGGAGCTGTTTTTT.

This clonotype came up many times. V and J are TRBV7-2 and TRBJ2-1; the match to TRBD1 covers 10 bases. The CDR3 is made up of 14 amino acids. V dropped 5 bases and J dropped 9; count of bases not matched to a gene: 7. Per the germline V gene, CDR1 is SGHTA and CDR2 is FQGNSA. The DNA for the CDR3 is TGTGCCAGCAGCGCCCGACAGGGGGCTAGTGAGCAGTTCTTC. Its translation: CASSARQGASEQFF.

The table lists this clonotype with a few counts. The chain is built from TRBV12-3 or TRBV12-4 and TRBJ1-1; 7 bases line up with TRBD1. CDR3 length: 17 amino acids. V dropped 2 bases and J dropped 0; count of bases not matched to a gene: 9. CDR3 amino acids: CASSLSETGLMNTEAFF. CDR3 coding DNA: TGTGCCAGCAGTTTAAGTGAGACAGGGTTGATGAACACTGAAGCTTTCTTT.

Only a few counts were recorded for this clonotype. The DNA for the CDR3 is TGTGCCAGCAGTTACTCCCTCACCGGGGAGCTGTTTTTT. Translation gives CASSYSLTGELFF. The V call is TRBV6-2 or TRBV6-3, the J call TRBJ2-2; D remains ambiguous. The CDR3 is 13 amino acids. From germline, CDR1 is MNHEY and CDR2 SVGEGT. V shed 0 bases and J shed 4 bases, with 3 bases lying between them.

This clonotype was counted ten times or more. The V and J genes are TRBV6-2 or TRBV6-3 and TRBJ2-7; no clear D. Trimming removed 4 bases at V and 5 bases at J, with 9 bases between. This CDR3 has 12 amino acids. Germline assignment: CDR1 MNHEY and CDR2 SVGEGT. The CDR3 loop reads CASSLSADEQYF. The CDR3 coding sequence is TGTGCCAGCAGTTTAAGCGCGGACGAGCAGTACTTC.

The table lists this clonotype with a few counts. The chain joins TRBV20-1 to TRBJ1-3; unclear D gene. The V gene lost 7 bases and the J gene lost 1 base, with 14 bases spanning the gap. The CDR3 loop spans 14 amino acids. The V gene's germline CDR1 is DFQATT and CDR2 SNEGSKA (reference sequence). The CDR3 here is CSVGRIGSGNTIYF. DNA for the CDR3: TGCAGTGTAGGGAGGATCGGGTCTGGAAACACCATATATTTT.

This clonotype was found a few times. V and J are TRBV9 and TRBJ2-7; D is perhaps TRBD1 (6 bases). The CDR3 has 14 residues. Germline CDR1 and CDR2: SGDLS and YYNGEE. V was cut by 4 bases and J by 5 bases, with 16 bases left in between. The CDR3 region has the DNA TGTGCCAGCAGCCAGAGTGGCAGGGGCAACGAGCAGTACTTC. It specifies CASSQSGRGNEQYF.

In its sample, this clonotype was seen a few times. The chain has TRBV4-2 and TRBJ1-4; D may be TRBD1 (6 bases). The CDR3 length is 18 residues. CDR1 is LGHNA, CDR2 YNFKEQ, per germline. The V end lost 4 bases, the J end lost 9 bases, and 27 bases lay between the germline ends. CDR3 residues: CASSPPTFRGRLSKKLFF. The CDR3 bases are TGTGCCAGCAGCCCCCCAACGTTCCGGGGGCGCTTGAGTAAAAAACTGTTTTTT.

Here the CDR3 reads CASSLVTQMNTEAFF. CDR3 bases: TGTGCCAGCAGCTTAGTTACACAGATGAACACTGAAGCTTTCTTT. The chain carries TRBV7-2 and TRBJ1-1, with no clear D. This CDR3 has 15 residues. Germline assignment: CDR1 SGHTA and CDR2 FQGNSA. Trimming shortened V by 1 base and J by 0 bases, and 9 bases separated the two germline ends.

Only a few counts were recorded for this clonotype. The gene calls are TRBV28 and TRBJ1-5; 8 bases line up with TRBD1. CDR1 and CDR2 from the germline V gene are MDHEN and SYDVKM. CDR3 length: 15 amino acids. V shed 6 bases, J shed 0 bases, and the junction held 4 bases outside the gene matches. Here the CDR3 DNA reads TGTGCCAGCAGAAGACAGGGGATTAGCAATCAGCCCCAGCATTTT. It encodes CASRRQGISNQPQHF.

This clonotype has at least ten counts. V usage is TRBV12-3 or TRBV12-4 and J usage is TRBJ1-2; possibly TRBD1 for D (6 bases). V was clipped by 2 bases and J by 4 bases, with 14 bases between them. CDR3 size: 15 residues. For the CDR3, the DNA is TGTGCCAGCAGTTTAACGCCGGGACACGTCTATGGCTACACCTTC. Its translation: CASSLTPGHVYGYTF.